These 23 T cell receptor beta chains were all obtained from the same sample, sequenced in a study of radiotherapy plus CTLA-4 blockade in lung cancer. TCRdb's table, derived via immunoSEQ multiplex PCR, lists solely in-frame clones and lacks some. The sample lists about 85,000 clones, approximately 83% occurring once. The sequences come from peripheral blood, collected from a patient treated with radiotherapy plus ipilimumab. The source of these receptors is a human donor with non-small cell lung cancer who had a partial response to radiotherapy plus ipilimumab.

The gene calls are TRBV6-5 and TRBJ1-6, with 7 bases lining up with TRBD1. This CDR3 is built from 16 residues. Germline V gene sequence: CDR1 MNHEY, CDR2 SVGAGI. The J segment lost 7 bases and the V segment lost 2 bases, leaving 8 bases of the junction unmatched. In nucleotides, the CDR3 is TGTGCCAGCAGTTACCGGACCGGGACAGACAATTCACCCCTCCACTTT. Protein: CASSYRTGTDNSPLHF.

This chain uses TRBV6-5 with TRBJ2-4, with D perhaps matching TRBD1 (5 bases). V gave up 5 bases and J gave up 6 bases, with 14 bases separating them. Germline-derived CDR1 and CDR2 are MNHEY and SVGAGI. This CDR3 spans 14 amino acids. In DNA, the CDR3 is TGTGCCAGCAGTGCCTATGACAGACGAAACATTCAGTACTTC. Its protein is CASSAYDRRNIQYF.

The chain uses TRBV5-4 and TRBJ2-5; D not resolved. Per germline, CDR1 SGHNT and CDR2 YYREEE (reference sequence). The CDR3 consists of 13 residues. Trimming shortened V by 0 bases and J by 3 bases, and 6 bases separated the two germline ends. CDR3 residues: CASSLVAEETQYF. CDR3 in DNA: TGTGCCAGCAGCTTGGTCGCAGAAGAGACCCAGTACTTC.

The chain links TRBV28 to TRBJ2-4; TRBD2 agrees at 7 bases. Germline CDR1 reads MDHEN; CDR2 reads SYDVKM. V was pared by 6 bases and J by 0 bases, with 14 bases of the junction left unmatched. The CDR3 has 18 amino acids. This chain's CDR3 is CASRSGGFFYLAKNIQYF. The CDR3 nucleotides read TGTGCCAGCAGGTCGGGAGGATTTTTTTATCTAGCCAAAAACATTCAGTACTTC.

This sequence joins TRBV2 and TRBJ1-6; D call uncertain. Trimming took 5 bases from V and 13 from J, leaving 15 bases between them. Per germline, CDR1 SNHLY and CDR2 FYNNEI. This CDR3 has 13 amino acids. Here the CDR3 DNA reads TGTGCCAGCAGTCTCCTTAACCTCCAGCCCCTCCACTTT. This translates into CASSLLNLQPLHF.

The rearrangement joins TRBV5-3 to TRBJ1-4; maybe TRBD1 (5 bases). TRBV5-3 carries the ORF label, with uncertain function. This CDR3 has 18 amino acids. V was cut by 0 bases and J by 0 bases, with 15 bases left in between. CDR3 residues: CARSLERQIVATNEKLFF. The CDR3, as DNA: TGTGCCAGAAGCTTGGAGAGACAGATTGTTGCAACTAATGAAAAACTGTTTTTT.

The CDR3 here is CASSGGHLIWSQPQHF. CDR3 in DNA: TGTGCCAGTAGTGGGGGACACTTAATTTGGAGTCAGCCCCAGCATTTT. The chain employs TRBV19 and TRBJ1-5; possibly TRBD1 for D (6 bases). Germline CDR1 is LNHDA and CDR2 is SQIVND (reference sequence). Trimming took 5 bases from V and 6 from J, leaving 20 bases between them. The CDR3 totals 16 residues.

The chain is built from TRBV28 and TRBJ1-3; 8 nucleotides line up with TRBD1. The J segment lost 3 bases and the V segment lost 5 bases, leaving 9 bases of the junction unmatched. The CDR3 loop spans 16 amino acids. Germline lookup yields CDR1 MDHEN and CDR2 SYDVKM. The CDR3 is CASSAPGGASGNTIYF. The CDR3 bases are TGTGCCAGCAGTGCCCCAGGGGGCGCGAGTGGAAACACCATATATTTT.

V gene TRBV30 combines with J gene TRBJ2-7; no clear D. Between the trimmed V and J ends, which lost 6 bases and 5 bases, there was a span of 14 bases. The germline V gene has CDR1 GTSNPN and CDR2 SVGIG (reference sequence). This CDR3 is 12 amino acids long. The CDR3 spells CACALTPNEQYF. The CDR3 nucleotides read TGTGCCTGCGCCCTTACACCAAACGAGCAGTACTTC.

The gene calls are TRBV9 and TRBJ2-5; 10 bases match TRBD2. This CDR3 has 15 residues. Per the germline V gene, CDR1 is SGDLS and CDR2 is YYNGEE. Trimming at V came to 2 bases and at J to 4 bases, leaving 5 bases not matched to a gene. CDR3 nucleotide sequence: TGTGCCAGCAGCGTCCTAGCGGGAGTGGGAGAGACCCAGTACTTC. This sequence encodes CASSVLAGVGETQYF.

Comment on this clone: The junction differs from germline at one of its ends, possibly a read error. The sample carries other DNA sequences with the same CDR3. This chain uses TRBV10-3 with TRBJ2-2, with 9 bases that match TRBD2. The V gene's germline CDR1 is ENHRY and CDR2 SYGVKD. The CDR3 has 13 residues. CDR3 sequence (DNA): TGTGCCACGCTAGCGGGACGGACCGGGGAGCTGTTCTTT. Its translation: CATLAGRTGELFF.

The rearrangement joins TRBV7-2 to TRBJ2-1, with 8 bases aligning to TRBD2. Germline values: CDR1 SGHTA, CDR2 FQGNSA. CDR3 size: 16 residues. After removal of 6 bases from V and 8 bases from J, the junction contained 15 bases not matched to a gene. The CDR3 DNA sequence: TGTGCCAGCAGGTCCGGGCGGGGGGCCGGGGGCGATGAGCAGTTCTTC. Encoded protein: CASRSGRGAGGDEQFF.

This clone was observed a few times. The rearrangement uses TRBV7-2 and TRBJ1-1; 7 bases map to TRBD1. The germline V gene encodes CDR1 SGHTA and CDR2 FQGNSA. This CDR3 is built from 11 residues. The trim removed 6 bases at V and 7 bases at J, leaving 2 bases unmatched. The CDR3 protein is CASRYRGEAFF. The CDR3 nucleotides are TGTGCCAGCAGGTACAGGGGTGAAGCTTTCTTT.

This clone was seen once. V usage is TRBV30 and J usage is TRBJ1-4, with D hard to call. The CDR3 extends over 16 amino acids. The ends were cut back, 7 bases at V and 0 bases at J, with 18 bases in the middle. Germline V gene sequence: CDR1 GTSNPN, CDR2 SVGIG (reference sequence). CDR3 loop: CAYSKNTIATNEKLFF. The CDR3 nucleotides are TGTGCCTACTCGAAAAATACTATTGCAACTAATGAAAAACTGTTTTTT.

The CDR3 coding sequence is TGTGCCAGCAGTGCGGCACCGGGACTAGCGGGAACTAATGAGCAGTTCTTC. Translated: CASSAAPGLAGTNEQFF. The chain combines TRBV2 with TRBJ2-1, with 13 bases that match TRBD2. The CDR3 loop spans 17 amino acids. From germline, CDR1 is SNHLY and CDR2 FYNNEI. Trimming at V came to 4 bases and at J to 7 bases, leaving 10 bases not matched to a gene. The variable domain in full, completed from reference TRBV2 and TRBJ2-1, reads EPEVTQTPSHQVTQMGQEVILRCVPISNHLYFYWYRQILGQKVEFLVSFYNNEISEKSEIFDDQFSVERPDGSNFTLKIRSTKLEDSAMYFCASSAAPGLAGTNEQFFGPGTRLTVL.

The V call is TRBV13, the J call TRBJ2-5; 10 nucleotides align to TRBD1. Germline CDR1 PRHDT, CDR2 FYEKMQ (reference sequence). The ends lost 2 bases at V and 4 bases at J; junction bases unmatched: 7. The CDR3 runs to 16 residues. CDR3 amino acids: CASSLLGQGFVETQYF. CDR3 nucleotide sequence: TGTGCCAGCAGCTTATTGGGACAGGGGTTCGTAGAGACCCAGTACTTC.

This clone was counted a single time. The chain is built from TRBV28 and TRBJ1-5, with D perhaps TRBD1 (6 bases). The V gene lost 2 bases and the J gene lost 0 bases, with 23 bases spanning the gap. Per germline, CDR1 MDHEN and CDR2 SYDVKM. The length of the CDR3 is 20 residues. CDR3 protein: CASSLEDSTLTTYSNQPQHF. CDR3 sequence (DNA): TGTGCCAGCAGTTTAGAGGACAGCACTTTAACCACCTATAGCAATCAGCCCCAGCATTTT.

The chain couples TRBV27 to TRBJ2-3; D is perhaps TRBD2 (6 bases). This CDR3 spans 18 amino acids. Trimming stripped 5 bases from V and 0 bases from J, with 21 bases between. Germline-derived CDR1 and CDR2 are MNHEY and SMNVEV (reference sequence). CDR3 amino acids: CASSGRAWTTSSTDTQYF. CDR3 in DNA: TGTGCCAGCAGTGGCCGCGCCTGGACTACTTCTAGCACAGATACGCAGTATTTT.

The CDR3 nucleotides read TGCGCCAGCAGCCAAGCGCACAGGGTTGGAAACACCATATATTTT. It specifies CASSQAHRVGNTIYF. This chain joins TRBV4-1 and TRBJ1-3; D perhaps matches TRBD1 (6 bases). Germline assignment: CDR1 MGHRA and CDR2 YSYEKL. V was trimmed by 1 base and J by 3 bases, leaving 10 bases between them. The CDR3 runs 15 residues.

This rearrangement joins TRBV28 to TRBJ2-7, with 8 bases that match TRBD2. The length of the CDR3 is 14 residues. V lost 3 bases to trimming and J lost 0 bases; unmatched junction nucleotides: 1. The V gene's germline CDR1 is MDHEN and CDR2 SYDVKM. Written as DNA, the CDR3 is TGTGCCAGCAGTTTGCTAGCGGGCTCCTACGAGCAGTACGTC. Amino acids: CASSLLAGSYEQYV.

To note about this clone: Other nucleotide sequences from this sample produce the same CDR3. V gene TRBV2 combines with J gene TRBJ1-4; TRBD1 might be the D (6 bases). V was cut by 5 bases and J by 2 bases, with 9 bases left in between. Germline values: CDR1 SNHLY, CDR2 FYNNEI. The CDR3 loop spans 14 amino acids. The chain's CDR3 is CASSSGQTNEKLFF. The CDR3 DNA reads TGTGCCAGCAGTTCAGGACAGACTAATGAAAAACTGTTTTTT.

CDR3 region: CASSPRRDQPQHF. As DNA, the CDR3 is TGTGCCAGCAGCCCGAGGAGAGATCAGCCCCAGCATTTT. The chain carries TRBV7-2 and TRBJ1-5; D ambiguous. The CDR3 length is 13 residues. V lost 5 bases and J 5 bases, leaving 10 bases between the germline ends. Germline V gives CDR1 SGHTA, CDR2 FQGNSA.

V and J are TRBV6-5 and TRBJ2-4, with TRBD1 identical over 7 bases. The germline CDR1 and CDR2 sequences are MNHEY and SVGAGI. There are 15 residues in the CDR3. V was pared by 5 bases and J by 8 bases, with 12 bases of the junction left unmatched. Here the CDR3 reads CASSTRGGAIDIQYF. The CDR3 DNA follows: TGTGCCAGCAGTACGCGAGGGGGCGCGATAGACATTCAGTACTTC.